The subject of this entry is one T cell receptor beta chain. Per the study methods: Reference gene primer amplification in the assay estimated nucleated cell counts. TCRdb's copy holds only in-frame clones and misses some; the assay was immunoSEQ multiplex PCR. The D gene and trimming were derived from the DNA, and the V and J assignments and clone size from that table. The table lists under 300,000 clones, just over 85% of them singletons. CDR1 and CDR2 (germline): DFQATT, SNEGSKA (reference sequence). The CDR3 runs to 11 residues. The record originates from a study of blood T cell repertoires in COVID-19.

Sequences were obtained from peripheral blood. The receptor's source is a man in his thirties or forties who had recovered from COVID-19. V and J are TRBV20-1 and TRBJ1-4; D gene unclear. The CDR3 is CILSLNEKLFF. Written as DNA, the CDR3 is TGCATTCTGAGCCTTAATGAAAAACTGTTTTTT.